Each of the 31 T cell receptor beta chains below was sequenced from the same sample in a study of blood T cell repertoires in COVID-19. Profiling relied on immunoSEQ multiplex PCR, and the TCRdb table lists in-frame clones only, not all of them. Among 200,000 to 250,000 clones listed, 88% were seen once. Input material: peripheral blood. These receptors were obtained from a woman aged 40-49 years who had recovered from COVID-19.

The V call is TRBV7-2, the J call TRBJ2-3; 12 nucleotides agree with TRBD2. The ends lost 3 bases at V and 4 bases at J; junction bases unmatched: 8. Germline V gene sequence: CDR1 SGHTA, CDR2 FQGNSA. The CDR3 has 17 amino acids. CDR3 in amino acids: CASSFRLAGVAPDTQYF. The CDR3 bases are TGTGCCAGCAGCTTTCGACTAGCGGGGGTGGCCCCAGATACGCAGTATTTT. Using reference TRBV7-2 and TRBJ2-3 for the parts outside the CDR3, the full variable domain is GAGVSQSPSNKVTEKGKDVELRCDPISGHTALYWYRQSLGQGLEFLIYFQGNSAPDKSGLPSDRFSAERTGGSVSTLTIQRTQQEDSAVYLCASSFRLAGVAPDTQYFGPGTRLTVL.

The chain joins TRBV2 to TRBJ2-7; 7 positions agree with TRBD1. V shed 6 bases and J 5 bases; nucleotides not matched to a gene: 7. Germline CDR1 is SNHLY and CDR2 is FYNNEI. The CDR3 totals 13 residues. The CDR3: CASSPPGQNEQYF. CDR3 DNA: TGTGCCAGCAGCCCCCCGGGACAGAACGAGCAGTACTTC.

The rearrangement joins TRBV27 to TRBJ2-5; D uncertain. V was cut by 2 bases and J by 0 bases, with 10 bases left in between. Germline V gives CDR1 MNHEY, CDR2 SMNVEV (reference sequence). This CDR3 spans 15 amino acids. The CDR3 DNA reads TGTGCCAGCAGTTTAGAGGCAACGTACCAAGAGACCCAGTACTTC. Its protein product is CASSLEATYQETQYF.

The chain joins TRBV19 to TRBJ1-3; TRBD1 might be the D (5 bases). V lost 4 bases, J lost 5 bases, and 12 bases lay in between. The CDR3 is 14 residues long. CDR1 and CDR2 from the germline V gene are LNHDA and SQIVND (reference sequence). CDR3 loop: CASSKGGERNTIYF. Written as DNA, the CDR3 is TGTGCCAGTAGTAAAGGAGGGGAAAGAAACACCATATATTTT. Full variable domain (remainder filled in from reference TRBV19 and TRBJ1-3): DGGITQSPKYLFRKEGQNVTLSCEQNLNHDAMYWYRQDPGQGLRLIYYSQIVNDFQKGDIAEGYSVSREKKESFPLTVTSAQKNPTAFYLCASSKGGERNTIYFGEGSWLTVV.

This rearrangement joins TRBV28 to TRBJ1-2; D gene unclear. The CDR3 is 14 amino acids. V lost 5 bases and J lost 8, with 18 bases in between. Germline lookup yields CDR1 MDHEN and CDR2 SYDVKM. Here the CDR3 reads CASSTHAAAGGYTF. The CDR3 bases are TGTGCCAGCAGTACCCACGCAGCGGCGGGGGGCTACACCTTC.

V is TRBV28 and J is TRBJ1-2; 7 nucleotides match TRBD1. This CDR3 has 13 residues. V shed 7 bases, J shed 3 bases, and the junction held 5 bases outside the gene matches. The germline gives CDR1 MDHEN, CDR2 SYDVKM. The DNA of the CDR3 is TGTGCCAGCAACAGGGGCAGTTACTATGGCTACACCTTC. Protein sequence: CASNRGSYYGYTF.

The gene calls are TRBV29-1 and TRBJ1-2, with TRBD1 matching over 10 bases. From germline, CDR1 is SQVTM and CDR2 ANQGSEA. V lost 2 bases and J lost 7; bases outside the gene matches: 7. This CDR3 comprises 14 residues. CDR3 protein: CSVERDRGSGGYTF. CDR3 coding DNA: TGCAGCGTTGAAAGGGACAGGGGTTCGGGTGGCTACACCTTC. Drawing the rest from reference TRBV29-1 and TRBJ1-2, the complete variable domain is SAVISQKPSRDICQRGTSLTIQCQVDSQVTMMFWYRQQPGQSLTLIATANQGSEATYESGFVIDKFPISRPNLTFSTLTVSNMSPEDSSIYLCSVERDRGSGGYTFGSGTRLTVV.

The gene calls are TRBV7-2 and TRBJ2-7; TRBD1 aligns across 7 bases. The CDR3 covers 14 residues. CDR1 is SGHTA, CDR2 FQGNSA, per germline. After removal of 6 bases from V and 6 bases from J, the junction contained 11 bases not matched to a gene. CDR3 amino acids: CASSSSRQGGEQYF. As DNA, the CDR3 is TGTGCCAGCAGTTCGTCCCGACAGGGTGGCGAGCAGTACTTC.

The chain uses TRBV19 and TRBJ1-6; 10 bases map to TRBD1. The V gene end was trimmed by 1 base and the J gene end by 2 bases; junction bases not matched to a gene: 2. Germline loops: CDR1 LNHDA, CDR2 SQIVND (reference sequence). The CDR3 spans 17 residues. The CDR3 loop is CASSIGDRGPYNSPLHF. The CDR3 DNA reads TGTGCCAGTAGTATAGGCGACAGGGGGCCCTATAATTCACCCCTCCACTTT.

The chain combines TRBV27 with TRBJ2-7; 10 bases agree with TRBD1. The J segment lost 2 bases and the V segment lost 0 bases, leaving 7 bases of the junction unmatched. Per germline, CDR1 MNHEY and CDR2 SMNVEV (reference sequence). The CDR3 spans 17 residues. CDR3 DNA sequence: TGTGCCAGCAGTTTATCTTCTGGACAGGGGGGAACCTACGAGCAGTACTTC. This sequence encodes CASSLSSGQGGTYEQYF.

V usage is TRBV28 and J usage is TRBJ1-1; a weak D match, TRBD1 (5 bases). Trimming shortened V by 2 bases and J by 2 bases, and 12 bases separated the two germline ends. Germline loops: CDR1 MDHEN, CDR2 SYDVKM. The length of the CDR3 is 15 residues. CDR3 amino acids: CASSLLVTVNTEAFF. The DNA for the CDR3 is TGTGCCAGCAGTTTACTTGTGACAGTCAACACTGAAGCTTTCTTT.

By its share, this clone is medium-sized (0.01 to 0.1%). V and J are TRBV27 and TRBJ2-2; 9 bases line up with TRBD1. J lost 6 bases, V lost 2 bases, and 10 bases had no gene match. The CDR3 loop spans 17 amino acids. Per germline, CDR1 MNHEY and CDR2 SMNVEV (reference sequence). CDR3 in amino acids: CASSLIQGAIGAGELFF. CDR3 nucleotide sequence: TGTGCCAGCAGTTTAATACAGGGGGCAATAGGTGCCGGGGAGCTGTTTTTT.

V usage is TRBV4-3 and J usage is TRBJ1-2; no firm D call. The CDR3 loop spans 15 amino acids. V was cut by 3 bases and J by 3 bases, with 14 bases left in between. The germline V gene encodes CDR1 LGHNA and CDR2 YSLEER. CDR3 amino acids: CASSQSPNSYYGYTF. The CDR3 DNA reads TGCGCCAGCAGCCAGTCCCCGAACAGCTACTATGGCTACACCTTC.

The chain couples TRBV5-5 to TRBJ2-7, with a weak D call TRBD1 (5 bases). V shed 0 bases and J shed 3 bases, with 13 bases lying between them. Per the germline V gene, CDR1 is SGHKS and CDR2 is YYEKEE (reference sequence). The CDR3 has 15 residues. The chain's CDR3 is CASSLAGRDFYEQYF. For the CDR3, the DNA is TGTGCCAGCAGCTTGGCCGGCAGGGATTTCTACGAGCAGTACTTC.

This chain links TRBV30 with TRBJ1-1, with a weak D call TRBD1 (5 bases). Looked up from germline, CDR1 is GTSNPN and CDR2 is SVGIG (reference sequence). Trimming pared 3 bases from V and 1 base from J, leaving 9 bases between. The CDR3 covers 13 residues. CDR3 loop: CAWSRQGNTEAFF. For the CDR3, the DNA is TGTGCCTGGAGCCGCCAGGGGAACACTGAAGCTTTCTTT.

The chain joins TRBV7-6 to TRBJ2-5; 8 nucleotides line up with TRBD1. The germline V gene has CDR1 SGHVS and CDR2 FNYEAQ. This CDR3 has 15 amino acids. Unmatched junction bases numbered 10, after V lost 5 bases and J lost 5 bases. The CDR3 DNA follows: TGTGCCAGCAGCGGTGCGTCCAGGGGGCTGGAGACCCAGTACTTC. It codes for CASSGASRGLETQYF.

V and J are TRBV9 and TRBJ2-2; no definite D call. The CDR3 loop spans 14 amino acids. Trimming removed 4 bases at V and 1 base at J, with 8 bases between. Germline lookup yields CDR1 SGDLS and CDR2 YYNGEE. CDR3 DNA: TGTGCCAGCAGCTTTAGCAGGAACACCGGGGAGCTGTTTTTT. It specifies CASSFSRNTGELFF.

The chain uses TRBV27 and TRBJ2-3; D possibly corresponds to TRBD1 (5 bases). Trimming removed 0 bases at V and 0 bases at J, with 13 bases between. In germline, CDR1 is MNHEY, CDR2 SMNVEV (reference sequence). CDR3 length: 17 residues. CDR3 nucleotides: TGTGCCAGCAGTTTATCTTCTCGCCGACAGAGCACAGATACGCAGTATTTT. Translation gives CASSLSSRRQSTDTQYF.

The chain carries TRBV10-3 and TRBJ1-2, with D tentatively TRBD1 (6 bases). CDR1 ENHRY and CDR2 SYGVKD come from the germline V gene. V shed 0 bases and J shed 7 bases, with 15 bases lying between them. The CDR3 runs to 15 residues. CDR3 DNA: TGTGCCATCAGTGAGTCGGGGTGGGGGCAGCCTGGCTACACCTTC. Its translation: CAISESGWGQPGYTF.

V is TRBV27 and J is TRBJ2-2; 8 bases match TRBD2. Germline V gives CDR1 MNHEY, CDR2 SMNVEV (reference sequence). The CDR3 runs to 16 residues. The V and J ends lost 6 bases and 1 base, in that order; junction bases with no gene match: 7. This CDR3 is CASSSGTSGNTGELFF. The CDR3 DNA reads TGTGCCAGCAGCTCCGGAACTAGCGGGAACACCGGGGAGCTGTTTTTT.

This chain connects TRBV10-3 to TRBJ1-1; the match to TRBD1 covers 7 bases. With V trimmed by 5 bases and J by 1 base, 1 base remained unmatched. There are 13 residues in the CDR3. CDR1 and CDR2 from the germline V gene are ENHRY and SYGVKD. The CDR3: CAISPGGNTEAFF. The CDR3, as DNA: TGTGCCATCAGTCCAGGGGGGAACACTGAAGCTTTCTTT.

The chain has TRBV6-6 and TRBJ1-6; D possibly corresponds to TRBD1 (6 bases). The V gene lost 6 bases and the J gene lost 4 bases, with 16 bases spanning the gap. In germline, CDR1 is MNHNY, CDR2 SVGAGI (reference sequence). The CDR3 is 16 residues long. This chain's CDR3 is CASSPSRTAYNSPLHF. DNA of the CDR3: TGTGCCAGCAGCCCCTCTAGGACAGCATATAATTCACCCCTCCACTTT.

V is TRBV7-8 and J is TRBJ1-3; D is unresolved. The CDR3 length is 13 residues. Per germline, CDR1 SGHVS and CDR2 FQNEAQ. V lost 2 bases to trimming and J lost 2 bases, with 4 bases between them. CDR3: CASSLFAGNTIYF. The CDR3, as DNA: TGTGCCAGCAGCTTATTCGCTGGAAACACCATATATTTT.

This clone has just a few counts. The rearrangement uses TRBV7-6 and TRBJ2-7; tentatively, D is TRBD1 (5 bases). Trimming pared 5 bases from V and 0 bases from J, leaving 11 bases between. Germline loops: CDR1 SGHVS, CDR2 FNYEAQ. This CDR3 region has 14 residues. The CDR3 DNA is TGTGCCAGCAGCGCGACAGAAAACTCCTACGAGCAGTACTTC. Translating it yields CASSATENSYEQYF.

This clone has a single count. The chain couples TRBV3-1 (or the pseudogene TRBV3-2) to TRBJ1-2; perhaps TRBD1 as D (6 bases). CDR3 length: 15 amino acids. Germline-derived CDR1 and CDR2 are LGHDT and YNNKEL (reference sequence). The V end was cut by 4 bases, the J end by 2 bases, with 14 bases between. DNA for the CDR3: TGTGCCAGCAGCCCGGGGGGCAGGGCCAACTATGGCTACACCTTC. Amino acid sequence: CASSPGGRANYGYTF.

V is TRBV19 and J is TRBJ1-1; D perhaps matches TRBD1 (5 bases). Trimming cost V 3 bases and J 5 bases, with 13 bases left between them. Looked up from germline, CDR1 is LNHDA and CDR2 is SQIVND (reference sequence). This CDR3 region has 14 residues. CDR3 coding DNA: TGTGCCAGTAGTATTGGACACGTCGGGACTGAAGCTTTCTTT. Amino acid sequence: CASSIGHVGTEAFF.

CDR3 coding DNA: TGTGCCAGCAGCGAGGGGACAGGGGTCGAGGGCTACACCTTC. Protein: CASSEGTGVEGYTF. The chain uses TRBV9 and TRBJ1-2; 10 positions agree with TRBD1. The junction had 7 bases not matched to a gene; V was cut back by 3 bases and J by 8 bases. The V gene's germline CDR1 is SGDLS and CDR2 YYNGEE. CDR3 length: 14 amino acids.

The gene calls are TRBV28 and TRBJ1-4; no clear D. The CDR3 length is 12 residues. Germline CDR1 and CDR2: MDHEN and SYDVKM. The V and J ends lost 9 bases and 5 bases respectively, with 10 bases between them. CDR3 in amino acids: CASYSLNEKLFF. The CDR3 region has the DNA TGTGCCAGTTACTCCTTAAATGAAAAACTGTTTTTT.

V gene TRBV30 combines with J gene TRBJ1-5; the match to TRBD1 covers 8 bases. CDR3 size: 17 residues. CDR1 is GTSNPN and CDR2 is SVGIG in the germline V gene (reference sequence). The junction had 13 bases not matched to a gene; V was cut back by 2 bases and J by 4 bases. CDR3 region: CAWSPRQGIWGNQPQHF. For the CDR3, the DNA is TGTGCCTGGAGTCCGAGACAGGGGATTTGGGGTAATCAGCCCCAGCATTTT. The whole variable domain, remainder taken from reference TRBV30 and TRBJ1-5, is SQTIHQWPATLVQPVGSPLSLECTVEGTSNPNLYWYRQAAGRGLQLLFYSVGIGQISSEVPQNLSASRPQDRQFILSSKKLLLSDSGFYLCAWSPRQGIWGNQPQHFGDGTRLSIL.

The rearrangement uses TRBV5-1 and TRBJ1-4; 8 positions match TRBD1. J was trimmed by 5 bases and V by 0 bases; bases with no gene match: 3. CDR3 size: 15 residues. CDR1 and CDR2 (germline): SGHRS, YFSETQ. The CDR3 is CASSLGTGGNEKLFF. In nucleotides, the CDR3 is TGCGCCAGCAGCTTGGGAACAGGGGGGAATGAAAAACTGTTTTTT.

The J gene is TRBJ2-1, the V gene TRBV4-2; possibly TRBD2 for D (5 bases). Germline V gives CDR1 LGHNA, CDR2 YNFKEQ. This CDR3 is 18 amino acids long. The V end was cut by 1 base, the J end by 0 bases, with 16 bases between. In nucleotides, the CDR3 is TGTGCCAGCAGCCAAGGTAATCTGCGGGCGAGCTCCTACAATGAGCAGTTCTTC. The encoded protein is CASSQGNLRASSYNEQFF.